Following are 12 T cell receptor beta chains from one sample sequenced in a study of blood T cell repertoires in COVID-19. TCRdb's copy holds only in-frame clones and misses some; the assay was immunoSEQ multiplex PCR. Among 200,000 or so clones listed, roughly four fifths were seen once. Source material: peripheral blood. All receptors derive from an older woman with acute or convalescent COVID-19.

The gene calls are TRBV4-2 and TRBJ2-3; TRBD2 aligns across 15 bases. Germline trimming cut 1 base from V and 4 bases from J; bases unmatched to any gene: 3. The CDR3 is 17 amino acids. The germline V gene has CDR1 LGHNA and CDR2 YNFKEQ. The CDR3: CASSQAGLAGGADTQYF. The CDR3 DNA is TGTGCCAGCAGCCAAGCTGGACTAGCGGGGGGGGCAGATACGCAGTATTTT.

V is TRBV7-9 and J is TRBJ1-2; D possibly corresponds to TRBD1 (6 bases). V lost 5 bases to trimming and J lost 4 bases, with 11 bases between them. Germline V gene sequence: CDR1 SEHNR, CDR2 FQNEAQ (reference sequence). The CDR3 has 13 amino acids. The CDR3: CASSTDRFYGYTF. The DNA for the CDR3 is TGTGCCAGCAGCACGGACAGATTCTATGGCTACACCTTC.

The V and J genes are TRBV15 and TRBJ2-1, with D possibly matching TRBD2 (6 bases). CDR1 and CDR2 (germline): LNHNV, YYDKDF (reference sequence). V was shortened by 1 base and J by 1 base, with 11 bases between the two germline ends. The CDR3 spans 16 residues. The CDR3 spells CATSRAGTGSYNEQFF. CDR3 nucleotide sequence: TGTGCCACCAGCAGAGCCGGGACTGGATCCTACAATGAGCAGTTCTTC.

The rearrangement joins TRBV5-1 to TRBJ1-2, with 8 bases identical to TRBD1. This CDR3 comprises 14 residues. CDR1 is SGHRS, CDR2 YFSETQ, per germline. J was trimmed by 2 bases and V by 6 bases; bases with no gene match: 6. For the CDR3, the DNA is TGCGCCAGCAACTCTGGGGACAGGAACTATGGCTACACCTTC. It translates to CASNSGDRNYGYTF.

This rearrangement joins TRBV5-4 to TRBJ2-1; the D gene is possibly TRBD2 (6 bases). The ends were cut back, 5 bases at V and 5 bases at J, with 11 bases in the middle. In germline, CDR1 is SGHNT, CDR2 YYREEE (reference sequence). The CDR3 contains 13 residues. The chain's CDR3 is CASREIADNEQFF. CDR3 nucleotides: TGTGCCAGCAGGGAGATAGCGGACAATGAGCAGTTCTTC.

This clone appeared a few times. The V call is TRBV13, the J call TRBJ1-1; maybe TRBD1 (5 bases). The CDR3 contains 14 residues. V gave up 4 bases and J gave up 1 base, with 10 bases separating them. Germline V CDR1 and CDR2: PRHDT, FYEKMQ (reference sequence). CDR3 amino acids: CASSSWGGNTEAFF. The CDR3 DNA sequence: TGTGCCAGCAGCTCATGGGGGGGGAACACTGAAGCTTTCTTT.

This clone appeared a few times. The CDR3 sequence: CASSQVKGGGGIGNEQFF. The CDR3 DNA reads TGTGCCAGCAGCCAAGTGAAAGGTGGGGGGGGGATAGGTAATGAGCAGTTCTTC. The chain recombines TRBV4-2 with TRBJ2-1, with 7 bases fitting TRBD2. With 1 base clipped from V and 7 bases from J, the junction kept 16 bases outside the gene matches. CDR1 and CDR2 from the germline V gene are LGHNA and YNFKEQ. There are 18 residues in the CDR3.

The CDR3 loop reads CASSYNEYGGGNQPQHF. The CDR3 DNA sequence: TGTGCCAGCAGTTACAACGAGTATGGGGGGGGCAATCAGCCCCAGCATTTT. The V and J genes are TRBV6-2 or TRBV6-3 and TRBJ1-5, with D tentatively TRBD1 (5 bases). There are 17 residues in the CDR3. The V gene's germline CDR1 is MNHEY and CDR2 SVGEGT. Trimming pared 2 bases from V and 2 bases from J, leaving 16 bases between.

The genes are TRBV6-5 and TRBJ2-1; the D gene is possibly TRBD1 (5 bases). This CDR3 is 16 amino acids long. V lost 2 bases to trimming and J lost 6 bases, with 17 bases between them. Germline CDR1 is MNHEY and CDR2 is SVGAGI. Written as DNA, the CDR3 is TGTGCCAGCAGTTACCGACAGTATGGGTGGACCAATGAGCAGTTCTTC. Encoded protein: CASSYRQYGWTNEQFF.

This clone appeared a single time. The chain links TRBV6-6 to TRBJ2-6; a weak D match, TRBD1 (6 bases). The V end lost 5 bases, the J end lost 1 base, and 15 bases lay between the germline ends. Germline V gene lookup returns CDR1 MNHNY and CDR2 SVGAGI (reference sequence). The CDR3 is 17 residues long. DNA for the CDR3: TGTGCCAGCAGTCGGGACACCACTTTTTCTGGGGCCAACGTCCTGACTTTC. It yields the protein CASSRDTTFSGANVLTF.

The V call is TRBV7-8, the J call TRBJ2-7; 7 bases agree with TRBD1. CDR1 and CDR2 (germline): SGHVS, FQNEAQ. The trim removed 0 bases at V and 6 bases at J, leaving 8 bases unmatched. The CDR3 sequence is 15 residues long. CDR3 sequence: CASSLALTGNGEQYF. The CDR3 DNA reads TGTGCCAGCAGCTTAGCTCTGACAGGGAATGGCGAGCAGTACTTC.

The CDR3: CASSFEGTNGYTF. For the CDR3, the DNA is TGCGCCAGCAGCTTTGAGGGAACCAATGGCTACACCTTC. The chain has TRBV5-1 and TRBJ1-2; D gene ambiguous. This CDR3 comprises 13 residues. Germline loops: CDR1 SGHRS, CDR2 YFSETQ. Trimming cost V 2 bases and J 6 bases, with 11 bases left between them.